The entry below gives a single TCR beta chain sequence along with its context. Its antigen remains unknown. The protocol was immunoSEQ multiplex PCR, while the TCRdb copy is restricted to in-frame clones and leaves out a portion. The data contain more than 300,000 clones, more than 65% of them seen just once; the ten biggest clones take up more than 6%. The data are from a study of cytotoxic CD8 clonotypes in ibrutinib-treated CLL. Study as a whole: Productive templates per sample averaged roughly 230,000; productive rearrangements, some 99,000.

The CDR3 is made up of 15 amino acids. The germline CDR1 and CDR2 sequences are MNHEY and SMNVEV (reference sequence). The V end was cut by 4 bases, the J end by 5 bases, with 16 bases between. Study conclusions and caveats: Clonality (at baseline) was higher than in age-matched healthy donors and tracked circulating CD8+ T-cell counts. Whereas clonality rose at ibrutinib response, it declined toward baseline at progression.

The TCR beta libraries used roughly 2.2 micrograms of genomic DNA that came from cryopreserved PBMCs. The sequence was collected from a human donor with chronic lymphocytic leukemia. This chain links TRBV27 with TRBJ2-3; no reliable D call. The specimen was PBMCs, collected before ibrutinib treatment. The CDR3 region has the DNA TGTGCCAGCAGTTATAGACTCCGATTGGGAGATACGCAGTATTTT. Translated, it gives CASSYRLRLGDTQYF.